One and the same sample provided the 8 T cell receptor beta chains below, sequenced in a study of glioma-infiltrating T cells. Amplification of TCR alpha and beta CDR3 regions from RNA used iRepertoire nested multiplex PCR. TCRdb used MiXCR to reprocess the multiplex PCR reads, holding one entry per CDR3 protein. The sample yields some 110,000 distinct CDR3 sequences, 23% seen once. Sequenced: glioma tissue, nonneoplastic brain tissue, or PBMCs (not recorded which). These TCRs come from a human donor with low-grade glioma or glioblastoma, undergoing nonglioma brain surgery, or in good health (not recorded which).

This clonotype was found a few times. The chain links TRBV19 to TRBJ2-2; 10 bases fit TRBD1. J was trimmed by 5 bases and V by 4 bases; bases with no gene match: 10. CDR3 length: 17 residues. Per germline, CDR1 LNHDA and CDR2 SQIVND (reference sequence). CDR3 sequence: CASSKPDRGTFTGELFF. The CDR3 DNA follows: TGTGCCAGTAGTAAACCGGACAGGGGGACTTTTACCGGGGAGCTGTTTTTT. The whole variable domain, remainder taken from reference TRBV19 and TRBJ2-2, is DGGITQSPKYLFRKEGQNVTLSCEQNLNHDAMYWYRQDPGQGLRLIYYSQIVNDFQKGDIAEGYSVSREKKESFPLTVTSAQKNPTAFYLCASSKPDRGTFTGELFFGEGSRLTVL.

At least ten counts were recorded for this clonotype. V and J are TRBV24-1 and TRBJ2-6; TRBD1 matches 7 bases. Losses at the gene ends were 11 bases for V and 0 bases for J; bases not matched to a gene: 6. The CDR3 spans 15 residues. The germline CDR1 and CDR2 sequences are KGHDR and SFDVKD. The CDR3 region is CAIGQDSSGANVLTF. The CDR3 DNA sequence: TGTGCCATCGGACAGGACAGCTCTGGGGCCAACGTCCTGACTTTC.

The J gene is TRBJ2-1, the V gene TRBV19; 8 bases fit TRBD1. CDR3 length: 16 residues. Looked up from germline, CDR1 is LNHDA and CDR2 is SQIVND (reference sequence). Losses at the gene ends were 5 bases for V and 8 bases for J; bases not matched to a gene: 14. The CDR3 nucleotides read TGTGCCAGTAGTTCCCGAGGGAGACAGGGGTCATATGAGCAGTTCTTC. Translation gives CASSSRGRQGSYEQFF.

At least ten counts were recorded for this clonotype. V is TRBV6-2 or TRBV6-3 and J is TRBJ2-1; a weak D match, TRBD2 (5 bases). V lost 2 bases, J lost 3 bases, and 17 bases lay in between. Germline V gene data show CDR1 as MNHEY and CDR2 as SVGEGT. This CDR3 has 17 residues. Here the CDR3 reads CASSYASGFSGYNEQFF. The CDR3 DNA follows: TGTGCCAGCAGTTACGCCTCCGGGTTCAGCGGCTACAATGAGCAGTTCTTC.

This clonotype came up many times. This rearrangement joins TRBV18 to TRBJ1-3; D call uncertain. The germline V and J ends were trimmed by 1 base and 0 bases, with 13 bases remaining between them. The CDR3 runs 17 residues. Germline V gene lookup returns CDR1 KGHSH and CDR2 LQKENI. The CDR3 DNA reads as TGTGCCAGCTCACCACAGATCTCACCGATCTCTGGAAACACCATATATTTT. Translating it yields CASSPQISPISGNTIYF.

The genes are TRBV18 and TRBJ2-7; D unclear. CDR3 length equals 16 residues. Germline V lookup: CDR1 KGHSH, CDR2 LQKENI. Trimming stripped 5 bases from V and 6 bases from J, with 23 bases between. This chain's CDR3 is CASSGNGPMNSGEQYF. CDR3 sequence (DNA): TGTGCCAGCTCAGGTAATGGGCCGATGAACTCGGGCGAGCAGTACTTC.

Details on this clonotype: This may be a read error, as it is one base from a much larger clone. The chain links TRBV19 to TRBJ1-5; D is unclear. Germline CDR1 reads LNHDA; CDR2 reads SQIVND (reference sequence). Trimming took off 0 bases at V and 3 bases at J, with 9 bases between the two ends. The CDR3 loop spans 15 amino acids. CDR3 coding DNA: TGTGCCAGTAGTATAGATGGGCTCCTCAATCAGCCCCAGCATTTT. This codes for CASSIDGLLNQPQHF. The entire variable domain, with the rest obtained from reference TRBV19 and TRBJ1-5, is as follows: DGGITQSPKYLFRKEGQNVTLSCEQNLNHDAMYWYRQDPGQGLRLIYYSQIVNDFQKGDIAEGYSVSREKKESFPLTVTSAQKNPTAFYLCASSIDGLLNQPQHFGDGTRLSIL.

This clonotype was detected ten times or more. The rearrangement uses TRBV4-3 and TRBJ2-7; 7 bases are shared with TRBD1. Germline V gene sequence: CDR1 LGHNA, CDR2 YSLEER. V dropped 2 bases and J dropped 1; count of bases not matched to a gene: 5. The CDR3 sequence is 15 residues long. The CDR3 coding sequence is TGCGCCAGCAGCCAACTTGGACAGGCGTCCTACGAGCAGTACTTC. Amino acids: CASSQLGQASYEQYF.